The source of this T cell receptor beta chain is a study of neoadjuvant anti-PD-1 for oral cavity cancer. On the study more broadly: Patients mostly received three to four biweekly nivolumab doses at 3 mg/kg before surgery. Non-progressing patients received a fourth nivolumab dose near day 43, then surgery on days 50-56.

The CDR3 extends over 19 amino acids. CDR1 and CDR2 from the germline V gene are MGHRA and YSYEKL. V gave up 4 bases and J gave up 4 bases; unmatched junction bases: 14. General study findings and limits: After neoadjuvant nivolumab, PBMC T cell clonality was significantly higher in non-responders than responders.

Generated by immunoSEQ multiplex PCR, the TCRdb table keeps only in-frame clones and is missing some. The sample lists roughly 14,000 clones, roughly 70% occurring once. Comment on this clone: Antigen unknown.

The clonotype originates from a person aged 40 to 85 with oral cavity squamous cell carcinoma. The sample consisted of PBMCs, taken before nivolumab (anti-PD-1) treatment. This sequence joins TRBV4-1 and TRBJ2-1; TRBD2 aligns across 12 bases. The CDR3 DNA sequence: TGCGCCAGCAGCCCGAGGCGGCTAGCGGGAGGGCCTAGGTACAATGAGCAGTTCTTC. Translation: CASSPRRLAGGPRYNEQFF.